A selection of T cell receptor beta chains follows, all from one sample in a study of control samples from healthy donors and cancer patients. TCRdb's table, derived via immunoSEQ multiplex PCR, lists solely in-frame clones and lacks some. The sample records about 70,000 clones, about 90% being singletons. The specimen was PBMCs. The receptors shown here come from a woman aged 45 to 65 with head and neck cancer. Both conserved end residues are part of each CDR3. D genes are given only for firm matches. A row's size may be missing; if present it is once, few, many or a size class.

V	length	J	D	size	DNA	CDR3
TRBV6-5	11	TRBJ2-7	.	.	TGTGCCACCAACTTGGGGGGCTTGCAGTACTTC	CATNLGGLQYF
TRBV6-5	13	TRBJ1-4	.	once	TGTGCCAGCCGGGGAACGGCAAATGAAAAACTGTTTTTT	CASRGTANEKLFF
TRBV3-1/TRBV3-2	16	TRBJ2-2	.	.	TGTGCCAGCAGCCAAGGATCCTCTCTAGGAGCCGGGGAGCTGTTTTTT	CASSQGSSLGAGELFF
TRBV3-1/TRBV3-2	13	TRBJ2-2	.	.	TGTGCCAGCTCACAAAGGGGTGGCGGGGAGCTGTTTTTT	CASSQRGGGELFF
TRBV13	17	TRBJ1-3	TRBD1	.	TGTGCCAGCAGCCGACAGGGAGACTCTGACTCTGGAAACACCATATATTTT	CASSRQGDSDSGNTIYF
TRBV7-2	15	TRBJ2-7	.	.	TGTGCCAGCAGCTCCAGGGGGGGCGGGGGTTACGAGCAGTACTTC	CASSSRGGGGYEQYF
TRBV21-1	16	TRBJ1-1	.	once	TGTGCCAGCAGCCCGCGCCCGGGACAGGGGTCAGCCGAAGCTTTCTTT	CASSPRPGQGSAEAFF
TRBV24-1	15	TRBJ2-3	TRBD1	.	TGTGCCACCAGTGATTTACAGGGGATGTCGGATACGCAGTATTTT	CATSDLQGMSDTQYF
TRBV3-1/TRBV3-2	14	TRBJ1-5	.	.	TGCGCCAGCAGCCAATCCCTTATTAATCAGCCCCAGCATTTT	CASSQSLINQPQHF
TRBV6-5	14	TRBJ1-1	.	.	TGTGCCAGCAGTCCCACAGGGCGGAACACTGAAGCTTTCTTT	CASSPTGRNTEAFF
TRBV20-1	10	TRBJ2-7	.	.	TGCAGTGCCGGACAGCACGAGCAGTACTTC	CSAGQHEQYF
TRBV27	14	TRBJ1-1	.	.	TGTGCCAGCAGATTCAGGGAGTTGAACACTGAAGCTTTCTTT	CASRFRELNTEAFF
TRBV7-6	16	TRBJ1-1	TRBD1	.	TGTGCCAGCAGCTTAGGACAGGGGTTAGGGAACACTGAAGCTTTCTTT	CASSLGQGLGNTEAFF
TRBV28	16	TRBJ1-1	TRBD1	.	TGTGCCAGCAGTTTGCTCCTAAGAGCAGGGGGCACTGAAGCTTTCTTT	CASSLLLRAGGTEAFF
TRBV9	16	TRBJ2-7	TRBD2	once	TGTGCCAGCAGCCCCGACCGGGGCGGGGGGCGTTACGAGCAGTACTTC	CASSPDRGGGRYEQYF
TRBV6-1	18	TRBJ1-1	.	.	TGTGCCAGCAGTGGCCGGGGCCGCAGCACGACAGCGAGCACTGAAGCTTTCTTT	CASSGRGRSTTASTEAFF